This passage covers 2 T cell receptor beta chains from one sample sequenced in a study of identical twins. TCRdb re-derived calls from the 5' RACE reads in MiXCR, one entry per CDR3 protein. The profile shows hundreds of thousands of distinct CDR3 sequences, over 12% of them singletons. The specimen was memory (CD45RO+) T cells sorted from blood. These receptors were taken from a woman between 18 and 30 years old in good health.

The genes are TRBV5-6 and TRBJ2-3, with TRBD2 matching 7 bases. The CDR3 runs 14 residues. Trimming removed 5 bases from V and 6 bases from J; junction bases left unmatched: 9. CDR1 is SGHDT, CDR2 YYEEEE, per germline. The CDR3 is CASRGDYSSDTQYF. CDR3 DNA sequence: TGTGCCAGCAGGGGGGACTACAGTAGTGATACGCAGTATTTT. The full variable domain, with the rest looked up from reference TRBV5-6 and TRBJ2-3, is DAGVTQSPTHLIKTRGQQVTLRCSPKSGHDTVSWYQQALGQGPQFIFQYYEEEERQRGNFPDRFSGHQFPNYSSELNVNALLLGDSALYLCASRGDYSSDTQYFGPGTRLTVL.

This chain connects TRBV3-1 to TRBJ1-6, with D possibly being TRBD1 (6 bases). V shed 3 bases and J shed 7 bases, with 10 bases lying between them. This CDR3 is 14 amino acids long. From germline, CDR1 is LGHDT and CDR2 YNNKEL (reference sequence). Here the CDR3 reads CASSHRGPNSPLHF. CDR3 DNA sequence: TGTGCCAGCAGCCACAGGGGTCCCAATTCACCCCTCCACTTT.